This is a list of T cell receptor beta chains from one sample in a study of cytomegalovirus exposure and HLA in healthy donors. Some clones are missing from TCRdb's copy, which holds only in-frame ones; the method was immunoSEQ multiplex PCR. Among under 110,000 clones listed, about two thirds were seen once. The sample was PBMCs. These receptor sequences come from a boy aged 5-17 years in good health and CMV-seronegative. Both conserved end residues are trimmed from each CDR3. The order of the fields is V gene, CDR3 protein.

>TRBV5-4
ASSDVTSGGNEQF
>TRBV5-1
ASSLGLADYEQY
>TRBV4-1
ASSQESGWGREKLF
>TRBV30
AWSGGDTQY
>TRBV5-6
ASSLVGGSTDTQY
>TRBV5-4
ASSLDGVPPYEQY
>TRBV5-8
ASSVGQGNQPQH
>TRBV10-3
AISDPTGYLGETQY
>TRBV5-1
ASSPLADREQF
>TRBV7-2
ASSQHWGAATNEKLF
>TRBV7-9
ASSLVDRFYGYT
>TRBV7-8
ASSLAPRRGNQPQH
>TRBV10-2
ASSESVHGETQY
>TRBV5-1
ASSESIDRGYTGELF
>TRBV5-4
ASSPTIVQETQY
>TRBV4-1
ASSQRGQAEKLF
>TRBV19
ASSISEYKGVNTEAF
>TRBV28
ASSLERFGTALANYGYT
>TRBV5-4
ASSGMGGAYEQY
>TRBV13
ASSPRPGGGGTDTQY
>TRBV30
AWSVDPGSAGNQPQH
>TRBV2
ASSDGETYGYT
>TRBV5-1
ASSLGGDDQPQH
>TRBV7-8
ASSQTSGRSAGELF
>TRBV15
ATSRDLGQAQLGTQY
>TRBV4-1
ASSVRSAGDGYT
>TRBV15
ATSRDWDWEQETQY
>TRBV5-1
ASSLRGQGNTEAF
>TRBV5-6
ASSYQGGSGNTIY
>TRBV4-1
ASSQGGTGGWYGYT
>TRBV30
AWRLTSGGPHEQF
>TRBV18
ASSPAGTANQPQH
>TRBV5-6
ASSLGLIEVTEAF
>TRBV6-5
ASSSAGVETQY
>TRBV7-9
ASSPWTVRDTGELF
>TRBV5-1
ASSFDPGQMNTEAF
>TRBV30
AWSGFPSGRVAGETQY
>TRBV18
ASSPYTPTSGPSYNEQF
>TRBV7-7
ASSPGVALGAYEQY
>TRBV28
ASSHRGGGAF